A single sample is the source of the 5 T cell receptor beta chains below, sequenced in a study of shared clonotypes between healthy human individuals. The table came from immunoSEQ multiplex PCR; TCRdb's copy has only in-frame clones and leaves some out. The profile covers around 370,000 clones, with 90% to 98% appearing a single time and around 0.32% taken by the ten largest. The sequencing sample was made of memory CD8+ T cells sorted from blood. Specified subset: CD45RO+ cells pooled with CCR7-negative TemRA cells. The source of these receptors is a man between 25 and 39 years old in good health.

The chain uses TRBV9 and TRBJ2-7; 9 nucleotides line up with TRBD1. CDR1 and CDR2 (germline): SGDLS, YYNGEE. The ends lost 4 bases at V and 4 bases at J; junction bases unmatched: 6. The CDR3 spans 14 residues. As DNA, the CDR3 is TGTGCCAGCAGCCCGTTGACAGGGGGGTACGAGCAGTACTTC. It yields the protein CASSPLTGGYEQYF.

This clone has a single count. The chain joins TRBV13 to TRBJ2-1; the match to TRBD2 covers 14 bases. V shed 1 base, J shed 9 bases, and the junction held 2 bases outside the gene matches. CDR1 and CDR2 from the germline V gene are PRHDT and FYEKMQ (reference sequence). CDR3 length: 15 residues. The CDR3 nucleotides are TGTGCCAGCAGCTTAGTCGGGACTAGCGGGAGTGAGCAGTTCTTC. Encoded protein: CASSLVGTSGSEQFF.

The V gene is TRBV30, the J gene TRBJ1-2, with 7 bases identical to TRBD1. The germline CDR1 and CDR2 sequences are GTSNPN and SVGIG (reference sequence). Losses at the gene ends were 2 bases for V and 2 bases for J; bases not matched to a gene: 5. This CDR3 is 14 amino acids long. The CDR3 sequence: CAWSRDRVNYGYTF. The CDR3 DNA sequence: TGTGCCTGGAGTAGAGACAGGGTGAACTATGGCTACACCTTC. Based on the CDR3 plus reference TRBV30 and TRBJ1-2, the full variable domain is SQTIHQWPATLVQPVGSPLSLECTVEGTSNPNLYWYRQAAGRGLQLLFYSVGIGQISSEVPQNLSASRPQDRQFILSSKKLLLSDSGFYLCAWSRDRVNYGYTFGSGTRLTVV.

The chain's CDR3 is CASSLLASKSSYNEQFF. In DNA form, the CDR3 reads TGCGCCAGCAGCTTGTTAGCTAGCAAGAGCTCCTACAATGAGCAGTTCTTC. The V and J genes are TRBV5-1 and TRBJ2-1, with D possibly TRBD2 on 5 matching bases. There are 17 residues in the CDR3. The V gene lost 1 base and the J gene lost 0 bases, with 14 bases spanning the gap. The germline V gene has CDR1 SGHRS and CDR2 YFSETQ.

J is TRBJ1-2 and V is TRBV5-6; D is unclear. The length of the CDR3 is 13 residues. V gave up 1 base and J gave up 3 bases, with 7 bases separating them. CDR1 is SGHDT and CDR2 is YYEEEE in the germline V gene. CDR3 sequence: CASSLYGDYGYTF. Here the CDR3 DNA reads TGTGCCAGCAGCTTGTACGGAGACTATGGCTACACCTTC.